The entry below describes one T cell receptor beta chain. This clonotype was found a few times. No antigen is known for it. No qualities accompany the bases; no much larger clone lies one base away. CDR3 length: 16 amino acids, cysteine to phenylalanine. The kept DNA is CDR3 alone, 48 bases in frame from the first base. The junction shows trimming of 1 base on V and 4 bases on J, plus 14 bases between the germline ends. Per the germline V gene, SGHDT is the CDR1 and YYEEEE is the CDR2. This sample was taken from a study of patients and donors after allogeneic stem cell transplantation (dated by TCRdb to 2018 to 2021). To prepare the library, RT-PCR was applied. TCRdb records NextSeq 550 as the sequencer. The raw public data were reprocessed by TCRdb itself: fastp quality trimming at Q25, MiXCR clonotype calling, in-frame beta chains only. Each record represents a unique CDR3 protein, reported with the most common genes and DNA among its rows. In this sample the table shows 920,000 or so distinct CDR3 sequences, roughly 18% of which occur a single time. 5.5% to 6.5% of the sample is held by the ten biggest clonotypes.

This clonotype originated in a human donor who was either an allogeneic HSCT recipient or a stem cell or donor lymphocyte infusion donor (not recorded which). It is not recorded whose cells these are; they may come from a transplant donor. The sample was blood, either unsorted or a sorted T cell fraction (not recorded which). This chain joins TRBV5-6 to TRBJ1-4; too little of a D gene remains to name it. The sequence in DNA is TGTGCCAGCAGCTTGAGGGTGGTTCCGGGTAATGAAAAACTGTTTTTT. Its protein product is CASSLRVVPGNEKLFF.